What follows describes a single T cell receptor (beta chain). The CDR3 contains 17 residues. Germline assignment: CDR1 PRHDT and CDR2 FYEKMQ (reference sequence). TCR beta cDNA was made by 5'RACE template switching with UMIs. No DNA is given; TCRdb re-called the 5' RACE reads and lists each CDR3 protein once. Here the sample table reports about 150,000 distinct CDR3 sequences. These data originate in a study of T cells expressing NK-cell markers. This chain uses TRBV13 with TRBJ2-1; TCRdb reports TRBD2, a call that lacks DNA to check it against. The sample consisted of blood T cells: a sorted CD56 or NKG2C T cell subset, CD4+ or CD8+ T cells, or bulk PBMC T cells (not recorded which). This clonotype was obtained from a woman aged 45 to 65 in good health. CDR3 region: CASSLEGTSGSYNEQFF.